Below are 23 T cell receptor beta chains sequenced from a single sample in a study of metastatic and nonmetastatic thyroid tumors. With MiXCR, TCRdb called clones anew from the PCR reads. Altogether over 20,000 clones are present, around 16% being singletons, with the ten largest covering around 37%. Prior to thyroid surgery, none of the patients had received any treatment. Sample: blood. Receptors were obtained from a female donor with papillary thyroid cancer or a benign thyroid nodule (not recorded which). Some clones in this sample may be carry-over from other donors' samples.

At least ten counts were recorded for this clone. The chain couples TRBV19 to TRBJ1-5; D unresolved. The CDR3 extends over 14 amino acids. Trimming took off 7 bases at V and 0 bases at J, with 10 bases between the two ends. Germline CDR1 LNHDA, CDR2 SQIVND (reference sequence). CDR3 nucleotide sequence: TGTGCCAGTATCAAGTCATATAGCAATCAGCCCCAGCATTTT. It is translated as CASIKSYSNQPQHF.

This clone appeared many times. At the DNA level, this CDR3 is encoded by other sequences in the same sample as well. The chain joins TRBV18 to TRBJ2-5, with D tentatively TRBD2 (6 bases). CDR3 length: 15 residues. Germline lookup yields CDR1 KGHSH and CDR2 LQKENI. Trimming removed 2 bases from V and 5 bases from J, with 15 bases in between. DNA of the CDR3: TGTGCCAGCTCACCAAGGCGGGATCCGGGGGAGACCCAGTACTTC. This sequence encodes CASSPRRDPGETQYF. Variable domain in full (rest from reference TRBV18 and TRBJ2-5): NAGVMQNPRHLVRRRGQEARLRCSPMKGHSHVYWYRQLPEEGLKFMVYLQKENIIDESGMPKERFSAEFPKEGPSILRIQQVVRGDSAAYFCASSPRRDPGETQYFGPGTRLLVL.

This clone was seen many times. The chain links TRBV11-2 to TRBJ2-3; D call uncertain. Deletions cut 3 bases from V and 0 bases from J, with 7 bases between. Germline CDR1 and CDR2: SGHAT and FQNNGV. The CDR3 contains 14 residues. CDR3 DNA sequence: TGTGCCAGCAGCTTTCCGGGTAGCACAGATACGCAGTATTTT. Amino acids: CASSFPGSTDTQYF.

This clone was seen repeatedly, ten times or more. This rearrangement joins TRBV20-1 to TRBJ2-5; 7 nucleotides match TRBD2. The CDR3 has 15 amino acids. J lost 3 bases, V lost 5 bases, and 12 bases had no gene match. Germline assignment: CDR1 DFQATT and CDR2 SNEGSKA (reference sequence). The DNA for the CDR3 is TGCAGTGCTGGGGGGGTTGGTGGGGGAGAAGAGACCCAGTACTTC. Residues: CSAGGVGGGEETQYF.

This clone was seen ten or more times. The chain employs TRBV27 and TRBJ2-1, with TRBD1 matching 8 bases. V was clipped by 5 bases and J by 3 bases; unmatched bases: 3. The germline V gene encodes CDR1 MNHEY and CDR2 SMNVEV (reference sequence). This CDR3 has 14 residues. CDR3 residues: CASSATGDYNEQFF. The DNA of the CDR3 is TGTGCCAGCAGTGCGACAGGGGACTACAATGAGCAGTTCTTC.

This clone was recorded at least ten times. The chain combines TRBV18 with TRBJ2-5; D is ambiguous. The germline gives CDR1 KGHSH, CDR2 LQKENI. V dropped 4 bases and J dropped 2 bases, with 2 bases sitting between them. CDR3 size: 11 residues. The CDR3 DNA reads TGTGCCAGCTCACGGCAAGAGACCCAGTACTTC. Protein product: CASSRQETQYF.

This clone was seen only a few times. With a much larger clone just one base away, this may be a read error. This sequence joins TRBV2 and TRBJ2-1; D is undetermined. This CDR3 comprises 13 residues. CDR1 and CDR2 from the germline V gene are SNHLY and FYNNEI. CDR3 sequence reads: CASRVDGYNEQIF. CDR3 coding DNA: TGTGCCAGCAGAGTGGACGGTTACAATGAGCAGATCTTC.

This clone was detected many times. The rearrangement links TRBV20-1 to TRBJ1-3, with no clear D. This CDR3 has 14 residues. CDR1 and CDR2 from the germline V gene are DFQATT and SNEGSKA (reference sequence). The V end was cut by 3 bases, the J end by 0 bases, with 9 bases between. DNA for the CDR3: TGCAGTGCTAGTGACCCCGCCTCTGGAAACACCATATATTTT. As protein: CSASDPASGNTIYF.

This clone appeared many times. The rearrangement links TRBV18 to TRBJ1-1; perhaps TRBD1 as D (5 bases). This CDR3 has 15 amino acids. The V end lost 3 bases, the J end lost 6 bases, and 17 bases lay between the germline ends. Germline assignment: CDR1 KGHSH and CDR2 LQKENI. CDR3 sequence reads: CASSPSAGRGSEAFF. CDR3 in DNA: TGTGCCAGCTCACCGTCGGCAGGGAGAGGGTCTGAAGCTTTCTTT. The full variable domain, rest sourced from reference TRBV18 and TRBJ1-1, is NAGVMQNPRHLVRRRGQEARLRCSPMKGHSHVYWYRQLPEEGLKFMVYLQKENIIDESGMPKERFSAEFPKEGPSILRIQQVVRGDSAAYFCASSPSAGRGSEAFFGQGTRLTVV.

This clone was seen ten or more times. The chain employs TRBV3-1 and TRBJ2-2; 15 bases are a match to TRBD2. With 3 bases clipped from V and 0 bases from J, the junction kept 2 bases outside the gene matches. In germline, CDR1 is LGHDT, CDR2 YNNKEL (reference sequence). The CDR3 covers 18 residues. The CDR3 coding sequence is TGTGCCAGCAGCCAGGGGACTAGCGGGAGGACGAACACCGGGGAGCTGTTTTTT. Translation: CASSQGTSGRTNTGELFF.

The rearrangement uses TRBV19 and TRBJ1-1; D not resolved. The V and J ends lost 6 bases and 3 bases respectively, with 11 bases between them. This CDR3 has 13 amino acids. Germline V CDR1 and CDR2: LNHDA, SQIVND (reference sequence). The CDR3 DNA reads as TGTGCCAGTAGCACAAGGAGCGACACTGAAGCTTTCTTT. Translation: CASSTRSDTEAFF.

This clone appeared many times. This chain links TRBV5-1 with TRBJ2-1, with TRBD2 matching over 10 bases. Germline lookup yields CDR1 SGHRS and CDR2 YFSETQ. The CDR3 is 14 residues long. V was pared by 2 bases and J by 5 bases, with 1 base of the junction left unmatched. CDR3 loop: CASSFTSGNNEQFF. The DNA of the CDR3 is TGCGCCAGCAGCTTCACTAGCGGGAACAATGAGCAGTTCTTC.

This clone was recorded many times. The V and J genes are TRBV12-3 or TRBV12-4 and TRBJ2-5, with 9 positions matching TRBD1. CDR3 size: 15 residues. J gave up 5 bases and V 1 base, and 5 bases lay outside the gene matches. The CDR3 sequence: CASSLGTGAVETQYF. The CDR3 region has the DNA TGTGCCAGCAGTTTAGGGACAGGGGCGGTCGAGACCCAGTACTTC.

This chain links TRBV28 with TRBJ2-2; no clear D gene. This CDR3 has 15 residues. Trimming removed 1 base from V and 5 bases from J, with 11 bases in between. In germline, CDR1 is MDHEN, CDR2 SYDVKM. CDR3 coding DNA: TGTGCCAGCAGTTTATCCCCACAGATAACCGGGGAGCTGTTTTTT. Amino acid sequence: CASSLSPQITGELFF.

This clone was observed many times. The chain recombines TRBV6-5 with TRBJ1-1; possible D gene TRBD1, 6 bases. V dropped 0 bases and J dropped 8 bases, with 16 bases sitting between them. The CDR3 has 15 residues. Germline CDR1 and CDR2: MNHEY and SVGAGI. The CDR3 sequence is CASSYSGGRKKEAFF. The CDR3 region has the DNA TGTGCCAGCAGTTACTCGGGGGGGCGCAAAAAGGAAGCTTTCTTT.

V is TRBV7-3 and J is TRBJ2-2; D possibly matches TRBD1 or TRBD2 (6 bases each). Trimming stripped 0 bases from V and 5 bases from J, with 16 bases between. This CDR3 comprises 17 residues. Germline-derived CDR1 and CDR2 are SGHTA and FQGTGA. CDR3 amino acids: CASSLTSPGASTGELFF. The DNA of the CDR3 is TGTGCCAGCAGCTTAACCTCTCCGGGGGCTAGTACCGGGGAGCTGTTTTTT.

Points on this clone: This CDR3 fails to terminate in the conserved phenylalanine or tryptophan, so it likely reflects a read error. The V gene is TRBV4-2, the J gene TRBJ2-6; 12 bases agree with TRBD2. The germline gives CDR1 LGHNA, CDR2 YNFKEQ. V trimming: 1 base; J trimming: 0 bases; junction bases outside the gene matches: 1. The CDR3 contains 18 residues. The CDR3 DNA follows: TGTGCCAGCAGCCAAGGGACTAGCGGGGTCTCTGGGGCCAACGTCCTGACTCTC. Amino acid sequence: CASSQGTSGVSGANVLTL.

The chain recombines TRBV20-1 with TRBJ2-2; 8 bases map to TRBD2. The germline V gene encodes CDR1 DFQATT and CDR2 SNEGSKA (reference sequence). Trimming took 0 bases from V and 5 from J; bases not matched to a gene: 8. This CDR3 spans 16 amino acids. The CDR3 sequence is CSARDESGRETGELFF. The CDR3 nucleotides read TGCAGTGCTAGAGATGAGAGCGGGAGAGAAACCGGGGAGCTGTTTTTT.

This clone was counted at least ten times. The chain is built from TRBV4-2 and TRBJ2-7; 7 bases fit TRBD2. This CDR3 has 12 amino acids. V shed 8 bases, J shed 5 bases, and the junction held 6 bases outside the gene matches. Germline loops: CDR1 LGHNA, CDR2 YNFKEQ. The CDR3 bases are TGTGCCAGCGGGAGGGCCACCGACGAGCAGTACTTC. Translation: CASGRATDEQYF.

This clone was observed at least ten times. The gene calls are TRBV28 and TRBJ2-2; D may correspond to TRBD1 or TRBD2 (6 bases each). The CDR3 runs 17 residues. Germline CDR1 is MDHEN and CDR2 is SYDVKM. Trimming shortened V by 6 bases and J by 7 bases, and 24 bases separated the two germline ends. In DNA, the CDR3 is TGTGCCAGCAGCAGACCCCGCCCCAGGGGAGCGGGCGGGGAGCTGTTTTTT. This encodes CASSRPRPRGAGGELFF.

This clone was observed many times. The chain uses TRBV5-1 and TRBJ2-7; D is possibly TRBD1 (6 bases). The CDR3 totals 16 residues. In germline, CDR1 is SGHRS, CDR2 YFSETQ. V shed 1 base and J shed 3 bases, with 17 bases lying between them. DNA of the CDR3: TGCGCCAGCAGCTTGACCACCGGACAGCCGAACTACGAGCAGTACTTC. This sequence encodes CASSLTTGQPNYEQYF.

J is TRBJ1-3 and V is TRBV30; no clear D. V was trimmed by 5 bases and J by 3 bases, leaving 5 bases between them. The CDR3 totals 11 residues. Looked up from germline, CDR1 is GTSNPN and CDR2 is SVGIG (reference sequence). This CDR3 is CAWYIGNTIYF. CDR3 bases: TGTGCCTGGTATATTGGAAACACCATATATTTT.

This clone was seen repeatedly, ten times or more. This chain connects TRBV30 to TRBJ2-1, with 8 bases fitting TRBD2. Germline loops: CDR1 GTSNPN, CDR2 SVGIG (reference sequence). This CDR3 has 12 amino acids. V was pared by 3 bases and J by 7 bases, with 2 bases of the junction left unmatched. In DNA form, the CDR3 reads TGTGCCTGGAGCCGGGAGGGGAATGAGCAGTTCTTC. Its protein is CAWSREGNEQFF.